This T cell receptor beta chain is from a study of coeliac disease. V gave up 4 bases and J gave up 5 bases, with 14 bases separating them. The CDR3 has 14 amino acids. Per the germline V gene, CDR1 is SGHNT and CDR2 is YENEEA. Sequenced by immunoSEQ multiplex PCR; TCRdb stores in-frame clones only, minus some. Here the sample spans roughly 2,500 clones, 50% to 70% being singletons. This sequence originates from a woman in her 70s with celiac disease on a gluten-free diet. What was sequenced was intraepithelial lymphocytes from the gut. The chain recombines TRBV11-3 with TRBJ2-5; D not certain. The CDR3 DNA follows: TGTGCCAGCAGCTCCCCTCCAGGTCTGGAGACCCAGTACTTC. Protein sequence: CASSSPPGLETQYF.